What follows are 14 T cell receptor beta chains derived from one specimen sequenced in a study of cytomegalovirus exposure and HLA in healthy donors. TCRdb keeps only in-frame clones here, not all; method: immunoSEQ multiplex PCR. The data show under 250,000 clones, with about 90% seen just once and approximately 12% held by the top ten. Input material: PBMCs. The receptors were sampled from a young man in good health and CMV-seropositive.

This clone was picked up many times. The chain has TRBV6-1 and TRBJ1-5, with D uncertain. V lost 5 bases, J lost 6 bases, and 14 bases lay in between. Germline lookup yields CDR1 MNHNS and CDR2 SASEGT. This CDR3 has 14 amino acids. CDR3 sequence (DNA): TGTGCCAGCAGTACCGGACCTTTCGGTCAGCCCCAGCATTTT. It specifies CASSTGPFGQPQHF.

This chain joins TRBV6-5 and TRBJ1-1; 8 nucleotides agree with TRBD1. The CDR3 runs 14 residues. The germline CDR1 and CDR2 sequences are MNHEY and SVGAGI. Trimming took 4 bases from V and 1 from J; bases not matched to a gene: 2. DNA of the CDR3: TGTGCCAGCAGTTCGGGGACAGGGAACACTGAAGCTTTCTTT. Residues: CASSSGTGNTEAFF.

V usage is TRBV6-1 and J usage is TRBJ1-2; 7 nucleotides match TRBD1. CDR1 and CDR2 from the germline V gene are MNHNS and SASEGT. The trim removed 6 bases at V and 4 bases at J, leaving 8 bases unmatched. The CDR3 consists of 14 residues. This CDR3 reads CASSRDRVGYGYTF. CDR3 DNA: TGTGCCAGCAGCCGAGACAGGGTTGGCTATGGCTACACCTTC.

The chain uses TRBV11-2 and TRBJ2-3; 11 bases map to TRBD2. CDR1 is SGHAT and CDR2 is FQNNGV in the germline V gene. The ends lost 1 base at V and 5 bases at J; junction bases unmatched: 2. The CDR3 runs to 15 residues. As DNA, the CDR3 is TGTGCCAGCAGCTTAGTGCTAGCGGGGGGAGATACGCAGTATTTT. Translating gives CASSLVLAGGDTQYF.

This chain links TRBV13 with TRBJ2-3; D not resolved. CDR3 length equals 12 residues. Trimming took 0 bases from V and 2 from J, leaving 0 bases between them. In germline, CDR1 is PRHDT, CDR2 FYEKMQ (reference sequence). This CDR3 reads CASSLGTDTQYF. The CDR3 nucleotides read TGTGCCAGCAGCTTAGGCACAGATACGCAGTATTTT.

The genes are TRBV14 and TRBJ1-2, with TRBD1 matching over 8 bases. The V gene end was trimmed by 4 bases and the J gene end by 12 bases; junction bases not matched to a gene: 19. The germline V gene has CDR1 SGHDN and CDR2 FVKESK. CDR3 length: 16 residues. CDR3 DNA: TGTGCCAGCAGCCCCCATCCGGACAGGGCTTCCACAACTAACACCTTC. It specifies CASSPHPDRASTTNTF.

The chain employs TRBV4-3 and TRBJ2-7; 10 bases are shared with TRBD2. The V gene's germline CDR1 is LGHNA and CDR2 YSLEER. The CDR3 spans 16 residues. Trimming removed 3 bases from V and 4 bases from J; junction bases left unmatched: 9. As DNA, the CDR3 is TGCGCCAGCAGCCAGACTCTAGCGGGAGAGGCTTACGAGCAGTACTTC. It encodes CASSQTLAGEAYEQYF.

The CDR3 region is CASSLHGRGPQPQHF. CDR3 in DNA: TGTGCCAGCAGCCTCCACGGCAGGGGGCCGCAGCCCCAGCATTTT. V gene TRBV7-2 combines with J gene TRBJ1-5, with 8 bases that match TRBD1. The V and J ends lost 5 bases and 7 bases, in that order; junction bases with no gene match: 10. The CDR3 covers 15 residues. Germline lookup yields CDR1 SGHTA and CDR2 FQGNSA.

This clone has just one count. The chain is built from TRBV6-5 and TRBJ2-3; D call uncertain. The ends were cut back, 6 bases at V and 0 bases at J, with 13 bases in the middle. CDR3 length: 15 residues. Germline CDR1 MNHEY, CDR2 SVGAGI. DNA for the CDR3: TGTGCCAGCAGCCCGAGGTCCTCTAGCACAGATACGCAGTATTTT. The encoded protein is CASSPRSSSTDTQYF.

This clone came up once. The rearrangement links TRBV6-5 to TRBJ1-4; no definite D call. The CDR3 is made up of 14 amino acids. The germline V and J ends were trimmed by 4 bases and 8 bases, with 14 bases remaining between them. Germline V gene lookup returns CDR1 MNHEY and CDR2 SVGAGI. CDR3: CASSLTLGYEKLFF. CDR3 bases: TGTGCCAGCAGTTTGACGTTAGGATACGAAAAACTGTTTTTT.

The chain recombines TRBV19 with TRBJ2-7; a possible D gene is TRBD2 (7 bases). Germline V gene lookup returns CDR1 LNHDA and CDR2 SQIVND (reference sequence). The CDR3 extends over 13 amino acids. Trimming took 2 bases from V and 6 from J, leaving 11 bases between them. In nucleotides, the CDR3 is TGTGCCAGTAGTATATGGGGGGGCGGCGAGCAGTACTTC. Amino acids: CASSIWGGGEQYF.

The chain is built from TRBV20-1 and TRBJ2-1; D is undetermined. V dropped 5 bases and J dropped 9 bases, with 8 bases sitting between them. Germline V lookup: CDR1 DFQATT, CDR2 SNEGSKA (reference sequence). The CDR3 runs 10 residues. CDR3 loop: CSAPKGEQFF. CDR3 DNA: TGCAGTGCTCCCAAGGGTGAGCAGTTCTTC.

Only a few counts were recorded for this clone. This chain connects TRBV6-1 to TRBJ2-7, with a tentative D call TRBD1 (5 bases). From germline, CDR1 is MNHNS and CDR2 SASEGT. V dropped 2 bases and J dropped 0 bases, with 11 bases sitting between them. This CDR3 spans 15 amino acids. The CDR3 reads CASSEMAGISYEQYF. CDR3 coding DNA: TGTGCCAGCAGTGAAATGGCAGGGATCTCCTACGAGCAGTACTTC.

V and J are TRBV5-1 and TRBJ2-3, with a possible D match to TRBD2 (5 bases). V lost 4 bases and J lost 6, with 18 bases in between. CDR1 SGHRS and CDR2 YFSETQ come from the germline V gene. The CDR3 totals 15 residues. CDR3 sequence: CASSRAGIPGDTQYF. In DNA form, the CDR3 reads TGCGCCAGCAGCAGAGCCGGGATCCCGGGGGATACGCAGTATTTT.